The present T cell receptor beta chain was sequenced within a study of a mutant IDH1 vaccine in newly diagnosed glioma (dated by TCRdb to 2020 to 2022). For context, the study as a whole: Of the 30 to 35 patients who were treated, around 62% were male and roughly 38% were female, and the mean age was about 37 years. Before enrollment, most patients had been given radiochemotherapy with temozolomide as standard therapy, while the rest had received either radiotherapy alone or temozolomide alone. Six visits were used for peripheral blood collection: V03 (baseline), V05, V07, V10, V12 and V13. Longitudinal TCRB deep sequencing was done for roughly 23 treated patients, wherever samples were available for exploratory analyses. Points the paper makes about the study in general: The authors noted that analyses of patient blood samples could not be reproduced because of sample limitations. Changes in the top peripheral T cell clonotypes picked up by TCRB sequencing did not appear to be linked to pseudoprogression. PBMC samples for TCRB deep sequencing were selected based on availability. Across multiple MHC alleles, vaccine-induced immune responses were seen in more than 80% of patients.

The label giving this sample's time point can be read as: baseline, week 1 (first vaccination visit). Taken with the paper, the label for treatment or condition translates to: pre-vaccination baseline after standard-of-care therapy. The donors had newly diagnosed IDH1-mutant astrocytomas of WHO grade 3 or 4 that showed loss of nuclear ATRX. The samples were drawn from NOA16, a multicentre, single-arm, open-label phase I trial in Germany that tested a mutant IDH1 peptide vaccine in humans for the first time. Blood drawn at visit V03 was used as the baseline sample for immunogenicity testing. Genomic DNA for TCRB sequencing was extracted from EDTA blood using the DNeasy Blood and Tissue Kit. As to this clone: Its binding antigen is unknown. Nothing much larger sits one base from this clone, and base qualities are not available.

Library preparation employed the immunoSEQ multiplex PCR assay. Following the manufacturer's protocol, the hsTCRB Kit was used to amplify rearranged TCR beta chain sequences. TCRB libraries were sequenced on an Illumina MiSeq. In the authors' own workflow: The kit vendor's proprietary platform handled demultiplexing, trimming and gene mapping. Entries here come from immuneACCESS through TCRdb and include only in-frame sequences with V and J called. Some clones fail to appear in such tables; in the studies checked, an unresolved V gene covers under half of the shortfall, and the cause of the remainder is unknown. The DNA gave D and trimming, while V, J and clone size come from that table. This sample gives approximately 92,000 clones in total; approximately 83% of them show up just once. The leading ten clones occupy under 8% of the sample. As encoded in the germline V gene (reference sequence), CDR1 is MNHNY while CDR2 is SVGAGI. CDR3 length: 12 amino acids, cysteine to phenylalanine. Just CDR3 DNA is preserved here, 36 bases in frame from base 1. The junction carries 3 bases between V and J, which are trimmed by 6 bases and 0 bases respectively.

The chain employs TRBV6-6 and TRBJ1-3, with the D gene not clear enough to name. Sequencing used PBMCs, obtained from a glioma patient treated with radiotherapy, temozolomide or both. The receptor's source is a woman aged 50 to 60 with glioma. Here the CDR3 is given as CASRDSGNTIYF. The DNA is TGTGCCAGCAGGGACTCTGGAAACACCATATATTTT.